This T cell receptor beta chain stems from a study of Tregs in tolerant kidney transplant recipients. Findings and caveats of the study: The most relevant donor-specific Treg TCRbeta repertoire apparently came from expansion with activated donor B cells. Biological reproducibility was not directly addressed in this study. For some patients, primers changed over time, blocking nucleotide-level comparison. The small number of patients limits these findings pending further validation.

Profiled with immunoSEQ multiplex PCR; TCRdb holds only in-frame clones, not every one. This table holds about 30,000 clones. With regard to this clone: Its specificity is unknown.

Sequenced here: CD8+ T cells from blood, sampled before the transplant. This TCR was sampled from a human donor who received a combined kidney and bone marrow transplant.

The covered CDR3 bases are TGTGCCTGGAGTGCAGGGTCCGGGGCCAACGTC. It codes for CAWSAGSGANV. The entire CDR3 protein reads CAWSAGSGANVLTF. This chain connects TRBV30 to TRBJ2-6, with a possible D match to TRBD1 (5 bases). The read ends 3 residues shy of where the CDR3 ends; the end is completed using the germline J gene. Trimming took off 1 base at V and 4 bases at J, with 8 bases between the two ends. Germline V gives CDR1 GTSNPN, CDR2 SVGIG (reference sequence). This CDR3 contains 14 residues. The full variable domain, in which reference TRBV30 and TRBJ2-6 provide the parts outside the CDR3, is SQTIHQWPATLVQPVGSPLSLECTVEGTSNPNLYWYRQAAGRGLQLLFYSVGIGQISSEVPQNLSASRPQDRQFILSSKKLLLSDSGFYLCAWSAGSGANVLTFGAGSRLTVL.